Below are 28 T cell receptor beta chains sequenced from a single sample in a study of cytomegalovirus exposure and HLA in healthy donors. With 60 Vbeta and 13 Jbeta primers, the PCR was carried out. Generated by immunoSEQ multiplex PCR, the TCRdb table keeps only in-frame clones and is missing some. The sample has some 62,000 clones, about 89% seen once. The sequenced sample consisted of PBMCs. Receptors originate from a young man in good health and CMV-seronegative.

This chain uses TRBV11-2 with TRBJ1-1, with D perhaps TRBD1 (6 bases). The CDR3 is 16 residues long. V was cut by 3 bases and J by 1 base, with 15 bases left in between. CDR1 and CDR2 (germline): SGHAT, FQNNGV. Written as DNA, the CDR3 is TGTGCCAGCAGCTTCCCGAAGGGGGGGGCGAACACTGAAGCTTTCTTT. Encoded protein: CASSFPKGGANTEAFF.

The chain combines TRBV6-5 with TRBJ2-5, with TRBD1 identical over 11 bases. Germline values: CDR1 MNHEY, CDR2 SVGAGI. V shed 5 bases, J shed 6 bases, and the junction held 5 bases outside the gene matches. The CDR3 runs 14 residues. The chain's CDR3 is CASSPGQGAKTQYF. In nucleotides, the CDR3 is TGTGCCAGCAGTCCCGGACAGGGGGCGAAGACCCAGTACTTC.

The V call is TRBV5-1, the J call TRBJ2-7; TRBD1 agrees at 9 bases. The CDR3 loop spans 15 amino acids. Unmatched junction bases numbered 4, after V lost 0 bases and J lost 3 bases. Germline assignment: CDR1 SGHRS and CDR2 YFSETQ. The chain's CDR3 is CASSLEGQGFYEQYF. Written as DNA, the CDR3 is TGCGCCAGCAGCTTGGAGGGACAGGGATTCTACGAGCAGTACTTC.

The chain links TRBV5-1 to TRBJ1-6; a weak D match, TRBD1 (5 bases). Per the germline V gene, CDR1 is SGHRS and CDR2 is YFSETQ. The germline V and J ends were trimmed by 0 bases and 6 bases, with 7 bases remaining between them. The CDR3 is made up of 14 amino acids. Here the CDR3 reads CASSLDGGNSPLHF. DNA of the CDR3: TGCGCCAGCAGCTTGGACGGGGGTAATTCACCCCTCCACTTT.

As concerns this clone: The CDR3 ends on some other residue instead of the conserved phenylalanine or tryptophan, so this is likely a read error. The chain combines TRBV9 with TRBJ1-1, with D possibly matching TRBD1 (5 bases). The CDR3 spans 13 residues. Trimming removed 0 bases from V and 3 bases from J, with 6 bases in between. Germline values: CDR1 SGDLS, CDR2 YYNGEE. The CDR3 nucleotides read TGTGCCAGCAGCGTAGGACAGTACACTGAAGCTTTCCTT. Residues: CASSVGQYTEAFL.

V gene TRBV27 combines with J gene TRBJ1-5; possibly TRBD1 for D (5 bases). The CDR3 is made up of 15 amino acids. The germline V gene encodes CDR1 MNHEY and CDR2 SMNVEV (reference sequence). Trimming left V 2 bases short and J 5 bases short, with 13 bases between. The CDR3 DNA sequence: TGTGCCAGCAGTTTACGCGGGACTCTCGATCAGCCCCAGCATTTT. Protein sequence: CASSLRGTLDQPQHF.

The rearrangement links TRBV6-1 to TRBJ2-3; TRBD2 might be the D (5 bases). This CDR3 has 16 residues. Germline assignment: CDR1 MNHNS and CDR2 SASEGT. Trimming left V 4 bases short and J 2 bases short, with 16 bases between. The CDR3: CASSVPAGDYTDTQYF. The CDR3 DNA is TGTGCCAGCAGTGTCCCGGCCGGTGACTACACAGATACGCAGTATTTT.

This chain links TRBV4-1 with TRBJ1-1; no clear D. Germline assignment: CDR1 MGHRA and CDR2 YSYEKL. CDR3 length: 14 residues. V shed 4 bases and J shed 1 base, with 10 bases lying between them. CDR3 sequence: CASSPEETNTEAFF. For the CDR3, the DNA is TGCGCCAGCAGCCCTGAGGAAACGAACACTGAAGCTTTCTTT.

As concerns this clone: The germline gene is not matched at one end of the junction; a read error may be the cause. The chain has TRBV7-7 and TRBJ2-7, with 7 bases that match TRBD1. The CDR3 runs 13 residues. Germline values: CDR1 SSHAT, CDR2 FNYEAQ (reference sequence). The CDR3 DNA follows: TGTGCTAGCAGCAAGGGACAGAGCTACGAGCAGTACTTC. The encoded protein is CASSKGQSYEQYF.

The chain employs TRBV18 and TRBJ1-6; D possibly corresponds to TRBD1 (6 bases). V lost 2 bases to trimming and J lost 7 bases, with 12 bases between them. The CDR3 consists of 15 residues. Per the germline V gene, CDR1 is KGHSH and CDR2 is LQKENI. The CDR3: CASSPGQILNSPLHF. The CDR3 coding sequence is TGTGCCAGCTCACCAGGACAGATTTTGAATTCACCCCTCCACTTT. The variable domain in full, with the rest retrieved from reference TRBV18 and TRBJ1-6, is NAGVMQNPRHLVRRRGQEARLRCSPMKGHSHVYWYRQLPEEGLKFMVYLQKENIIDESGMPKERFSAEFPKEGPSILRIQQVVRGDSAAYFCASSPGQILNSPLHFGNGTRLTVT.

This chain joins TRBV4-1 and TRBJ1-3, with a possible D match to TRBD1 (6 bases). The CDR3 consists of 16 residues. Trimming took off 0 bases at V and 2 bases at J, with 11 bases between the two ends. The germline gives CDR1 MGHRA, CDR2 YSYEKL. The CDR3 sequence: CASSQDFAGAGNTIYF. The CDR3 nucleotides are TGCGCCAGCAGCCAAGATTTCGCAGGGGCTGGAAACACCATATATTTT.

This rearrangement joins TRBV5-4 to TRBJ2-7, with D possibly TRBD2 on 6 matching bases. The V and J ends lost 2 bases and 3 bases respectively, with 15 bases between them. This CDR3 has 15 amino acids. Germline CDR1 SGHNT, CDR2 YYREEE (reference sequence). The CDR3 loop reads CASSFGLEGIYEQYF. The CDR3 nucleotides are TGTGCCAGCAGCTTCGGGTTGGAGGGTATCTACGAGCAGTACTTC.

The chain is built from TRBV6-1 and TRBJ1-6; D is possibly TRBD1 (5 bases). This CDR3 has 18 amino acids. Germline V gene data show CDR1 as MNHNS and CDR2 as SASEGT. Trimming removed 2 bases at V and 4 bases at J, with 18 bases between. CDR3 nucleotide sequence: TGTGCCAGCAGTGAAATCGACCCGAGACAGATGTATAATTCACCCCTCCACTTT. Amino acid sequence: CASSEIDPRQMYNSPLHF.

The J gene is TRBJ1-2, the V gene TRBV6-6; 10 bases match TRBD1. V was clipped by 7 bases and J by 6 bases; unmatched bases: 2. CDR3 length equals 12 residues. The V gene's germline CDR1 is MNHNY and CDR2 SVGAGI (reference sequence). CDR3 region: CASTGTGDGYTF. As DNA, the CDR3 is TGTGCCAGCACGGGGACAGGGGATGGCTACACCTTC.

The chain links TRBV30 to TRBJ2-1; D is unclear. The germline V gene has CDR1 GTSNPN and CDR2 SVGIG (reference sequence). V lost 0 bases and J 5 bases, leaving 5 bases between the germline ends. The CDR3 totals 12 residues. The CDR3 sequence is CAWSVEHNEQFF. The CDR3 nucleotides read TGTGCCTGGAGTGTGGAGCACAATGAGCAGTTCTTC.

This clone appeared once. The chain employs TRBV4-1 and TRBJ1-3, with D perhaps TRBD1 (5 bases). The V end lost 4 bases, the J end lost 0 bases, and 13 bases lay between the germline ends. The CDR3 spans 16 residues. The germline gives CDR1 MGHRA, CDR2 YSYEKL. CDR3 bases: TGCGCCAGCAGCCCACCCCAAGGGGACTCTGGAAACACCATATATTTT. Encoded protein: CASSPPQGDSGNTIYF.

CDR3 sequence reads: CASSLGTAYEQYF. Here the CDR3 DNA reads TGTGCCAGCAGCTTAGGAACAGCCTACGAGCAGTACTTC. The chain employs TRBV7-8 and TRBJ2-7; the D is unclear. V lost 1 base and J 2 bases, leaving 6 bases between the germline ends. There are 13 residues in the CDR3. Germline V gives CDR1 SGHVS, CDR2 FQNEAQ. Looking up the rest from reference TRBV7-8 and TRBJ2-7 gives the full variable domain: GAGVSQSPRYKVAKRGQDVALRCDPISGHVSLFWYQQALGQGPEFLTYFQNEAQLDKSGLPSDRFFAERPEGSVSTLKIQRTQQEDSAVYLCASSLGTAYEQYFGPGTRLTVT.

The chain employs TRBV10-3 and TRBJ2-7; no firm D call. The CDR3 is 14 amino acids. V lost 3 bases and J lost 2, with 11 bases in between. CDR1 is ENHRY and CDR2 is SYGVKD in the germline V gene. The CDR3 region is CAISDLSQTYEQYF. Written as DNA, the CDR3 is TGTGCCATCAGTGACTTGTCGCAGACCTACGAGCAGTACTTC.

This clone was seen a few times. CDR3 DNA: TGCGCCAGCAGCTTGGAAGACAATAATGAAAAACTGTTTTTT. This sequence encodes CASSLEDNNEKLFF. The J gene is TRBJ1-4, the V gene TRBV5-1; D remains unclear. Deletions cut 0 bases from V and 4 bases from J, with 7 bases between. Germline CDR1 is SGHRS and CDR2 is YFSETQ. This CDR3 contains 14 residues.

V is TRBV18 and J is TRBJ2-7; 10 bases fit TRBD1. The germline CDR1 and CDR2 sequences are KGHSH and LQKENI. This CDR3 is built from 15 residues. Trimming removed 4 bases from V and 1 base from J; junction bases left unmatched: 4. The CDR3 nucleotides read TGTGCCAGCTCACGCCGGGACAGGGGATCCTACGAGCAGTACTTC. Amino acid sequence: CASSRRDRGSYEQYF.

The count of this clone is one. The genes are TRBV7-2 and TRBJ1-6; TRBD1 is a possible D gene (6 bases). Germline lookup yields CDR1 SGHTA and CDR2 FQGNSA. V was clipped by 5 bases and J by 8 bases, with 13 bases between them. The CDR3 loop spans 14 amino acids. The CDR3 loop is CASSPRDTYSPLHF. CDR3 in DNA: TGTGCCAGCAGCCCAAGGGACACCTATTCACCCCTCCACTTT.

The CDR3 DNA reads as TGTGCCAGCAGCTCCAGTCGAGGGGACAACAATGAGCAGTTCTTC. Its protein product is CASSSSRGDNNEQFF. This chain uses TRBV11-3 with TRBJ2-1, with a possible D match to TRBD1 (6 bases). The CDR3 sequence is 15 residues long. From germline, CDR1 is SGHNT and CDR2 YENEEA. Trimming shortened V by 4 bases and J by 5 bases, and 15 bases separated the two germline ends.

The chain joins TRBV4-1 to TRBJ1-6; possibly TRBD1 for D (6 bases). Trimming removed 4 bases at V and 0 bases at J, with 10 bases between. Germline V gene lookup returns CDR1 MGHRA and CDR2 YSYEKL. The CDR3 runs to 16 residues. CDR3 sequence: CASSRTASSYNSPLHF. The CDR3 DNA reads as TGCGCCAGCAGCCGGACAGCGAGCTCCTATAATTCACCCCTCCACTTT.

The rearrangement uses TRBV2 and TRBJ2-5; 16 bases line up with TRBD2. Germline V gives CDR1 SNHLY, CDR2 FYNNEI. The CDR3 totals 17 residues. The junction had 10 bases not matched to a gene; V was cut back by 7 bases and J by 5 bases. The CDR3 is CASMTGLAGGIRETQYF. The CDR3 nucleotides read TGTGCCAGCATGACGGGACTAGCGGGGGGGATTAGGGAGACCCAGTACTTC.

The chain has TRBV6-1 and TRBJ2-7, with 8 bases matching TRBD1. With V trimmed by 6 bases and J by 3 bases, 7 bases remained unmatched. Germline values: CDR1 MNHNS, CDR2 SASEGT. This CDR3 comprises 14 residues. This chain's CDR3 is CASSLTGDSYEQYF. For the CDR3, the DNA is TGTGCCAGCAGCTTGACAGGGGACAGCTACGAGCAGTACTTC.

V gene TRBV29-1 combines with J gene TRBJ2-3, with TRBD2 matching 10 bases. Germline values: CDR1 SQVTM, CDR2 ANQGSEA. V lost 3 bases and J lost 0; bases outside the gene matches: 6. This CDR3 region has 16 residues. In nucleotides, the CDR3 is TGCAGCGTTGATCGAGCGGGGGGGTCTAGCACAGATACGCAGTATTTT. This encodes CSVDRAGGSSTDTQYF.

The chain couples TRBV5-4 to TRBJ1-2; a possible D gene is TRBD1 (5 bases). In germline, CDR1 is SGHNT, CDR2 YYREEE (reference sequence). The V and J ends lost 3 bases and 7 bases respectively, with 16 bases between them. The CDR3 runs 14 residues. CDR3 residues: CASSSLTMDIGYTF. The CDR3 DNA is TGTGCCAGCAGCTCGCTGACAATGGACATTGGCTACACCTTC.

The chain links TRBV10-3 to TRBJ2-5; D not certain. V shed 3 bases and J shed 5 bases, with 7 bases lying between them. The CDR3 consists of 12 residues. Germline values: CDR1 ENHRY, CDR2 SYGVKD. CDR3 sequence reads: CAISESVETQYF. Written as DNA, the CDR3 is TGTGCCATCAGTGAATCTGTGGAGACCCAGTACTTC.